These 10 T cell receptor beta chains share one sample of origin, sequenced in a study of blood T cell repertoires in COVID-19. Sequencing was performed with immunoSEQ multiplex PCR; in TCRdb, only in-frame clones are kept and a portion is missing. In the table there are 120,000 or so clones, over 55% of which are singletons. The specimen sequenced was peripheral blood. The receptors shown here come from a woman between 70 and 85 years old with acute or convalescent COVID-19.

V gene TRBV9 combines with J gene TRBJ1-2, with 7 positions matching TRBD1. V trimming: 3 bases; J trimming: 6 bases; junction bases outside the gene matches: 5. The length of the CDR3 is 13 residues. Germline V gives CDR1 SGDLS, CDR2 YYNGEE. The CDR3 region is CASSGPQGDGYTF. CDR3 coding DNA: TGTGCCAGCAGCGGGCCGCAGGGGGATGGCTACACCTTC. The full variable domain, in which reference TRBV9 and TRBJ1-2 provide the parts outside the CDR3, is DSGVTQTPKHLITATGQRVTLRCSPRSGDLSVYWYQQSLDQGLQFLIQYYNGEERAKGNILERFSAQQFPDLHSELNLSSLELGDSALYFCASSGPQGDGYTFGSGTRLTVV.

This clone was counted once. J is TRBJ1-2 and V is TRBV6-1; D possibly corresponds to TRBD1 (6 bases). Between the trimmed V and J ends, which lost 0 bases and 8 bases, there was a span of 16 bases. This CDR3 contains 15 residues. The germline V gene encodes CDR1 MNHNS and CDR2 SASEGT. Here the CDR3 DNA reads TGTGCCAGCAGTGAAGCGAACAGGGCTTTTAACGGCTACACCTTC. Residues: CASSEANRAFNGYTF.

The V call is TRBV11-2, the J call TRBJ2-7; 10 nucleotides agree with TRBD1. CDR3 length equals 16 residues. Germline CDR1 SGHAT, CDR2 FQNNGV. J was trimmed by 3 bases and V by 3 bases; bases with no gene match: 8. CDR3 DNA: TGTGCCAGCAGCTTTATAGGGGGACAGGGGAGCTACGAGCAGTACTTC. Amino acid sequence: CASSFIGGQGSYEQYF. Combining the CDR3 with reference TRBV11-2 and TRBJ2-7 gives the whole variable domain EAGVAQSPRYKIIEKRQSVAFWCNPISGHATLYWYQQILGQGPKLLIQFQNNGVVDDSQLPKDRFSAERLKGVDSTLKIQPAKLEDSAVYLCASSFIGGQGSYEQYFGPGTRLTVT.

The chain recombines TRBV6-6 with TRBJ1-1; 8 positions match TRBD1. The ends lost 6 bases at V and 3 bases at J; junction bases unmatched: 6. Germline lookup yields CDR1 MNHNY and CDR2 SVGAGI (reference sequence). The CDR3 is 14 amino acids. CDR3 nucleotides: TGTGCCAGCAGGGATACAGGGGGAGACACTGAAGCTTTCTTT. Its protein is CASRDTGGDTEAFF.

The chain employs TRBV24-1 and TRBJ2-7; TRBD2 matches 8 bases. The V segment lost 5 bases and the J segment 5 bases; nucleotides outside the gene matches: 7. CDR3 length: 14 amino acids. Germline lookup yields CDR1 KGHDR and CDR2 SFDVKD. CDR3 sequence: CATSARGGRNEQYF. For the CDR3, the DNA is TGTGCCACCAGTGCCCGGGGGGGGCGGAACGAGCAGTACTTC.

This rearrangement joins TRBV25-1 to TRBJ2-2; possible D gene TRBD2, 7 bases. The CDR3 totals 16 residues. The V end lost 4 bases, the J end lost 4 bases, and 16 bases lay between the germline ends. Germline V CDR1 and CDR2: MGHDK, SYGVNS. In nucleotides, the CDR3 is TGTGCCAGCAGTGCGCCCGGGGGGCGGAGCACCGGGGAGCTGTTTTTT. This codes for CASSAPGGRSTGELFF. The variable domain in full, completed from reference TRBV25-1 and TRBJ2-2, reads EADIYQTPRYLVIGTGKKITLECSQTMGHDKMYWYQQDPGMELHLIHYSYGVNSTEKGDLSSESTVSRIRTEHFPLTLESARPSHTSQYLCASSAPGGRSTGELFFGEGSRLTVL.

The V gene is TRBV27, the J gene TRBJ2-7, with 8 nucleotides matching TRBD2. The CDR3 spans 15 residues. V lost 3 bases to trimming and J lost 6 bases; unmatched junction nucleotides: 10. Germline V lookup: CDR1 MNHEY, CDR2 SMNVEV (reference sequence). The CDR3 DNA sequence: TGTGCCAGCAGTTTCGGGGGGGCCGGTCCGATCGAGCAGTACTTC. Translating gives CASSFGGAGPIEQYF.

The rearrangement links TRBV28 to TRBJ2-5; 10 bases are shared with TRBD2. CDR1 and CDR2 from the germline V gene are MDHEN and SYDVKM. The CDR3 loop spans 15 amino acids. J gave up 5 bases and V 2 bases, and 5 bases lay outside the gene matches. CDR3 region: CASSLLSGGRETQYF. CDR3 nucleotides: TGTGCCAGCAGTTTACTTAGCGGGGGGCGGGAGACCCAGTACTTC.

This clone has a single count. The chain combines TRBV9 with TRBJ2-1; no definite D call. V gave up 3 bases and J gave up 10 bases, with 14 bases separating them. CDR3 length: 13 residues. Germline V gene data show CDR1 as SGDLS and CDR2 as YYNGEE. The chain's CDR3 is CASSGAPFGEQFF. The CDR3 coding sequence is TGTGCCAGCAGCGGGGCCCCTTTTGGAGAGCAGTTCTTC.

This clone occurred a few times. In DNA, the CDR3 is TGCAGCGCTCAACGGGACGGAGGGACAGATACGCAGTATTTT. Its protein is CSAQRDGGTDTQYF. The V call is TRBV29-1, the J call TRBJ2-3; D possibly corresponds to TRBD2 (6 bases). Germline CDR1 and CDR2: SQVTM and ANQGSEA. The CDR3 contains 14 residues. Deletions cut 7 bases from V and 3 bases from J, with 17 bases between.